The rows below give T cell receptor beta chains drawn from one sample of a study of blood T cell repertoires in COVID-19. Sequenced by immunoSEQ multiplex PCR; TCRdb stores in-frame clones only, minus some. The sample consists of tens of thousands of clones, approximately 90% of them appearing once. Material: peripheral blood. Receptor source: a woman between 45 and 65 years old with active or convalescent COVID-19. Each CDR3 is given with its conserved first and last residue. The D gene is left open where the match is weak. Clone sizes are given selectively: once, few, many, or a class where the clone is expanded.

>TRBV9|NA|TRBJ1-4|NA
CASSVAPGVREKLFF
TGTGCCAGCAGCGTAGCTCCAGGGGTTCGTGAAAAACTGTTTTTT
>TRBV19|TRBD2|TRBJ2-3|NA
CASSRAGVLTDTQYF
TGTGCCAGTAGTAGAGCGGGGGTACTCACAGATACGCAGTATTTT
>TRBV6-5|NA|TRBJ2-7|NA
CASTRSSYEQYF
TGTGCCAGCACCCGGAGCTCCTACGAGCAGTACTTC
>TRBV5-6|NA|TRBJ2-5|NA
CASSLQVETQYF
TGTGCCAGCAGCTTACAGGTAGAGACCCAGTACTTC
>TRBV7-2|TRBD2|TRBJ2-5|NA
CASSLGASGGRKTQYF
TGTGCCAGCAGCTTAGGGGCTAGCGGGGGTCGGAAGACCCAGTACTTC
>TRBV3-1/TRBV3-2|TRBD2|TRBJ2-7|NA
CASSQVWRGGNYEQYF
TGTGCCAGCAGCCAAGTTTGGCGGGGGGGCAACTACGAGCAGTACTTC
>TRBV15|NA|TRBJ2-7|NA
CATSPDGDYEQYF
TGTGCCACCAGTCCGGACGGGGACTACGAGCAGTACTTC
>TRBV5-6|TRBD2|TRBJ2-5|NA
CASSSSGTSGGRETQYF
TGTGCCAGCAGCTCTTCGGGGACTAGCGGGGGGAGGGAGACCCAGTACTTC
>TRBV6-5|NA|TRBJ1-4|few
CASSYGSGNNEKLFF
TGTGCCAGCAGTTACGGCTCAGGGAATAACGAAAAACTGTTTTTT
>TRBV5-1|TRBD2|TRBJ2-3|NA
CASSPQGQRGLDTQYF
TGCGCCAGCAGCCCCCAAGGGCAGCGGGGGTTAGATACGCAGTATTTT
>TRBV9|NA|TRBJ2-3|NA
CASSVGGSRADTQYF
TGTGCCAGCAGCGTAGGTGGCTCGCGGGCAGATACGCAGTATTTT
>TRBV27|TRBD2|TRBJ2-3|NA
CASSLSTSGGSDTQYF
TGTGCCAGCAGTTTATCGACTAGCGGGGGCTCAGATACGCAGTATTTT